Shown below are 29 T cell receptor beta chains from a single sample sequenced in a study of graft-versus-host responses after intestinal transplantation. These receptors have no identified antigens. The repertoire was sequenced with immunoSEQ multiplex PCR; TCRdb's copy has only in-frame clones and lacks some. The sample lists around 99,000 clones; 80% to 90% were seen once. The starting material was unstimulated CD4+ T cells sorted from spleen or lymph node cells, obtained before transplant. These receptors were taken from a human donor who was the organ donor for an intestinal transplant.

The chain is built from TRBV2 and TRBJ2-3; D is unclear. Trimming took 1 base from V and 2 from J, leaving 7 bases between them. The CDR3 has 14 amino acids. Germline CDR1 is SNHLY and CDR2 is FYNNEI. The CDR3 coding sequence is TGTGCCAGCAGTGAAGGCAGTTCCACAGATACGCAGTATTTT. The encoded protein is CASSEGSSTDTQYF.

This clone was seen a single time. A junction boundary mismatches the germline segment, possibly from a read error. The gene calls are TRBV6-6 and TRBJ2-6; D gene ambiguous. This CDR3 is built from 16 residues. CDR1 and CDR2 from the germline V gene are MNHNY and SVGAGI (reference sequence). Written as DNA, the CDR3 is TGTGCCAGCAGTTTTACTGTGGGCTCTGGGGTCAACGTCCTGACTTTC. Amino acids: CASSFTVGSGVNVLTF.

The gene calls are TRBV5-6 and TRBJ1-1; a possible D gene is TRBD1 (5 bases). Trimming cost V 4 bases and J 0 bases, with 10 bases left between them. The CDR3 is made up of 14 amino acids. The germline CDR1 and CDR2 sequences are SGHDT and YYEEEE. The CDR3 region has the DNA TGTGCCAGCAGCCGAACAGGTCTGAACACTGAAGCTTTCTTT. Protein: CASSRTGLNTEAFF.

This clone was counted once. V and J are TRBV7-2 and TRBJ2-5; D gene unclear. The V end lost 1 base, the J end lost 5 bases, and 5 bases lay between the germline ends. This CDR3 has 12 residues. In germline, CDR1 is SGHTA, CDR2 FQGNSA. CDR3 nucleotide sequence: TGTGCCAGCAGCTTAGATTCGGAGACCCAGTACTTC. Translating it yields CASSLDSETQYF. The whole variable domain, filled in from reference TRBV7-2 and TRBJ2-5, reads GAGVSQSPSNKVTEKGKDVELRCDPISGHTALYWYRQSLGQGLEFLIYFQGNSAPDKSGLPSDRFSAERTGGSVSTLTIQRTQQEDSAVYLCASSLDSETQYFGPGTRLLVL.

The chain joins TRBV9 to TRBJ2-3; either TRBD1 or TRBD2 may fit D (7 bases each). Per the germline V gene, CDR1 is SGDLS and CDR2 is YYNGEE. The CDR3 loop spans 16 amino acids. Between the trimmed V and J ends, which lost 3 bases and 4 bases, there was a span of 18 bases. In nucleotides, the CDR3 is TGTGCCAGCAGCGCCCGGAGGGGGCTAGCGGCAGATACGCAGTATTTT. Translation: CASSARRGLAADTQYF.

A few counts support this clone. This sequence joins TRBV19 and TRBJ1-2; D gene unclear. V lost 3 bases to trimming and J lost 3 bases, with 2 bases between them. The CDR3 runs to 11 residues. From germline, CDR1 is LNHDA and CDR2 SQIVND (reference sequence). The CDR3 is CASSMDYGYTF. The CDR3 bases are TGTGCCAGTAGTATGGACTATGGCTACACCTTC.

The gene calls are TRBV18 and TRBJ1-1; no definite D call. Germline CDR1 reads KGHSH; CDR2 reads LQKENI. Trimming stripped 2 bases from V and 7 bases from J, with 8 bases between. This CDR3 is 12 amino acids long. CDR3 sequence: CASSPDTFEAFF. CDR3 nucleotide sequence: TGTGCCAGCTCACCAGACACGTTTGAAGCTTTCTTT.

The chain recombines TRBV27 with TRBJ2-7; 8 bases are a match to TRBD1. This CDR3 comprises 16 residues. V lost 6 bases, J lost 4 bases, and 14 bases stayed unmatched. CDR1 and CDR2 from the germline V gene are MNHEY and SMNVEV (reference sequence). As DNA, the CDR3 is TGTGCCAGCAGATACAATACAGGGGGTAGTGGGTACGAGCAGTACTTC. This gives the protein CASRYNTGGSGYEQYF.

This chain's CDR3 is CASSKRPTSDSETQYF. As DNA, the CDR3 is TGTGCCAGCAGCAAAAGGCCGACTAGCGATTCTGAGACCCAGTACTTC. The V gene is TRBV11-2, the J gene TRBJ2-5; 8 bases are a match to TRBD2. The CDR3 covers 16 residues. V lost 5 bases and J lost 5; bases outside the gene matches: 13. Germline V lookup: CDR1 SGHAT, CDR2 FQNNGV.

The chain joins TRBV5-1 to TRBJ2-5, with 9 bases matching TRBD1. The CDR3 spans 14 residues. After removal of 4 bases from V and 4 bases from J, the junction contained 5 bases not matched to a gene. CDR1 and CDR2 from the germline V gene are SGHRS and YFSETQ. CDR3 in amino acids: CASSGTGMGETQYF. The CDR3, as DNA: TGCGCCAGCAGCGGGACAGGGATGGGAGAGACCCAGTACTTC.

The chain joins TRBV28 to TRBJ1-4, with D possibly TRBD1 on 6 matching bases. This CDR3 is built from 15 residues. Trimming left V 6 bases short and J 1 base short, with 12 bases between. The germline V gene encodes CDR1 MDHEN and CDR2 SYDVKM. CDR3: CASSPGGLTNEKLFF. Written as DNA, the CDR3 is TGTGCCAGCAGCCCGGGGGGGCTAACTAATGAAAAACTGTTTTTT.

This clone was recorded only once. The chain employs TRBV6-5 and TRBJ2-2, with D tentatively TRBD2 (5 bases). The CDR3 has 15 residues. From germline, CDR1 is MNHEY and CDR2 SVGAGI. V lost 7 bases to trimming and J lost 8 bases, with 20 bases between them. The CDR3: CASTIEGRSPGELFF. The CDR3 coding sequence is TGTGCCAGCACCATAGAGGGCAGATCACCGGGGGAGCTGTTTTTT.

The chain has TRBV6-5 and TRBJ1-1; D unresolved. This CDR3 has 13 residues. From germline, CDR1 is MNHEY and CDR2 SVGAGI. Between the trimmed V and J ends, which lost 5 bases and 6 bases, there was a span of 13 bases. The CDR3, as DNA: TGTGCCAGCAGTCTTACTCGGCGGGCTGAAGCTTTCTTT. Protein sequence: CASSLTRRAEAFF.

This sequence joins TRBV21-1 and TRBJ1-5. TRBV21-1 is a known pseudogene. The CDR3 totals 17 residues. DNA of the CDR3: TGTGCCAGCAGCAAAGCCGGAGGGTTTGGTAGCAATCAGCCCCAGCATTTT. Translated: CASSKAGGFGSNQPQHF.

The V gene is TRBV27, the J gene TRBJ1-6, with 12 nucleotides matching TRBD1. Unmatched junction bases numbered 11, after V lost 2 bases and J lost 0 bases. Germline V gives CDR1 MNHEY, CDR2 SMNVEV (reference sequence). This CDR3 has 21 amino acids. CDR3 sequence (DNA): TGTGCCAGCAGTTTAAGAGCCGGGACAGGGGGCCCTAGCTCCTATAATTCACCCCTCCACTTT. Translating gives CASSLRAGTGGPSSYNSPLHF.

The chain links TRBV12-5 to TRBJ2-7; 10 bases line up with TRBD1. The ends lost 4 bases at V and 6 bases at J; junction bases unmatched: 6. The CDR3 loop spans 14 amino acids. The germline gives CDR1 LGHNT, CDR2 FRNRAP. The CDR3 loop reads CASGWTGGLSEQYF. CDR3 nucleotides: TGTGCTAGTGGTTGGACAGGGGGACTATCCGAGCAGTACTTC.

This chain links TRBV28 with TRBJ1-5; D remains unclear. The ends were cut back, 8 bases at V and 6 bases at J, with 14 bases in the middle. Germline V gene sequence: CDR1 MDHEN, CDR2 SYDVKM. The CDR3 contains 13 residues. DNA for the CDR3: TGTGCCAGCTGGGTCGGGCGGGGTCAGCCCCAGCATTTT. Encoded protein: CASWVGRGQPQHF.

The CDR3, as DNA: TGCGCCAGCAGTGGCGGGACAGGGAGGGCTGGGGCCAACGTCCTGACTTTC. It codes for CASSGGTGRAGANVLTF. The V call is TRBV10-1, the J call TRBJ2-6, with 9 bases aligning to TRBD1. The CDR3 is 17 residues long. Germline values: CDR1 WNHNN, CDR2 SYGVQD (reference sequence). V was clipped by 4 bases and J by 2 bases; unmatched bases: 6.

The rearrangement joins TRBV7-8 to TRBJ2-5, with a tentative D call TRBD1 (5 bases). CDR1 is SGHVS, CDR2 FQNEAQ, per germline. V lost 5 bases and J lost 3, with 16 bases in between. CDR3 length: 15 amino acids. This chain's CDR3 is CASSAQFPGKETQYF. The CDR3 DNA sequence: TGTGCCAGCAGCGCCCAATTTCCAGGGAAAGAGACCCAGTACTTC.

The rearrangement uses TRBV10-3 and TRBJ2-1, with TRBD2 matching over 9 bases. Germline lookup yields CDR1 ENHRY and CDR2 SYGVKD. J was trimmed by 2 bases and V by 0 bases; bases with no gene match: 5. The CDR3 is made up of 17 amino acids. The CDR3 nucleotides read TGTGCCATCAGTGAGTCGAAAAGCGGGAGGACCTACAATGAGCAGTTCTTC. Translation: CAISESKSGRTYNEQFF.

V is TRBV6-1 and J is TRBJ2-5; D is perhaps TRBD1 (6 bases). The germline V gene has CDR1 MNHNS and CDR2 SASEGT. CDR3 length equals 12 residues. V was trimmed by 5 bases and J by 3 bases, leaving 7 bases between them. CDR3 sequence (DNA): TGTGCCAGCAGTAGGGGGAAAGAGACCCAGTACTTC. It is translated as CASSRGKETQYF.

The chain joins TRBV10-3 to TRBJ1-6, with D uncertain. V shed 3 bases and J shed 8 bases, with 8 bases lying between them. CDR3 length: 13 residues. Germline assignment: CDR1 ENHRY and CDR2 SYGVKD. DNA of the CDR3: TGTGCCATCAGTGACGTCCCAGATTCACCCCTCCACTTT. This gives the protein CAISDVPDSPLHF.

The chain links TRBV11-2 to TRBJ2-7; D gene uncertain. The CDR3 loop spans 11 amino acids. Trimming stripped 3 bases from V and 6 bases from J, with 6 bases between. Germline CDR1 reads SGHAT; CDR2 reads FQNNGV. CDR3 amino acids: CASSFRTEQYF. The CDR3 nucleotides are TGTGCCAGCAGCTTCAGAACCGAGCAGTACTTC.

This clone was seen only once. The chain links TRBV18 to TRBJ2-5; possible D gene TRBD2, 7 bases. This CDR3 comprises 14 residues. Germline CDR1 KGHSH, CDR2 LQKENI. V lost 3 bases to trimming and J lost 4 bases, with 12 bases between them. Here the CDR3 DNA reads TGTGCCAGCTCACCGGGAGGGGGTCTAGAGACCCAGTACTTC. Translated, it gives CASSPGGGLETQYF.

V usage is TRBV2 and J usage is TRBJ2-2, with D perhaps TRBD1 or TRBD2 (5 bases each). CDR3 length: 15 amino acids. The ends were cut back, 4 bases at V and 4 bases at J, with 13 bases in the middle. The V gene's germline CDR1 is SNHLY and CDR2 FYNNEI. This CDR3 reads CASSGRDRGTGELFF. CDR3 in DNA: TGTGCCAGCAGTGGCCGGGACCGGGGCACCGGGGAGCTGTTTTTT.

In DNA form, the CDR3 reads TGCAGCGTTTTAGTCATGGGACAGGAGAATGAAAAACTGTTTTTT. This sequence encodes CSVLVMGQENEKLFF. V and J are TRBV29-1 and TRBJ1-4, with TRBD1 identical over 8 bases. Germline lookup yields CDR1 SQVTM and CDR2 ANQGSEA. J gave up 5 bases and V 5 bases, and 10 bases lay outside the gene matches. The CDR3 totals 15 residues.

V gene TRBV5-1 combines with J gene TRBJ2-7; TRBD2 aligns across 11 bases. CDR3 length equals 16 residues. The ends lost 4 bases at V and 3 bases at J; junction bases unmatched: 9. Germline assignment: CDR1 SGHRS and CDR2 YFSETQ. CDR3 bases: TGCGCCAGCAGCCTCGGAGGGGGACTAGCGGACTACGAGCAGTACTTC. Its protein product is CASSLGGGLADYEQYF.

The rearrangement uses TRBV19 and TRBJ1-5, with 8 bases identical to TRBD1. After removal of 4 bases from V and 0 bases from J, the junction contained 5 bases not matched to a gene. This CDR3 is built from 16 residues. Germline V gives CDR1 LNHDA, CDR2 SQIVND (reference sequence). CDR3 sequence (DNA): TGTGCCAGTAGTACTGACAGGGGATATAGCAATCAGCCCCAGCATTTT. This encodes CASSTDRGYSNQPQHF.

The rearrangement joins TRBV27 to TRBJ2-1; D is possibly TRBD2 (5 bases). Trimming shortened V by 6 bases and J by 4 bases, and 19 bases separated the two germline ends. Germline assignment: CDR1 MNHEY and CDR2 SMNVEV (reference sequence). CDR3 length: 16 amino acids. CDR3 nucleotides: TGTGCCAGCAGCATGCCTAGTGGACTGGTATACAATGAGCAGTTCTTC. Residues: CASSMPSGLVYNEQFF.